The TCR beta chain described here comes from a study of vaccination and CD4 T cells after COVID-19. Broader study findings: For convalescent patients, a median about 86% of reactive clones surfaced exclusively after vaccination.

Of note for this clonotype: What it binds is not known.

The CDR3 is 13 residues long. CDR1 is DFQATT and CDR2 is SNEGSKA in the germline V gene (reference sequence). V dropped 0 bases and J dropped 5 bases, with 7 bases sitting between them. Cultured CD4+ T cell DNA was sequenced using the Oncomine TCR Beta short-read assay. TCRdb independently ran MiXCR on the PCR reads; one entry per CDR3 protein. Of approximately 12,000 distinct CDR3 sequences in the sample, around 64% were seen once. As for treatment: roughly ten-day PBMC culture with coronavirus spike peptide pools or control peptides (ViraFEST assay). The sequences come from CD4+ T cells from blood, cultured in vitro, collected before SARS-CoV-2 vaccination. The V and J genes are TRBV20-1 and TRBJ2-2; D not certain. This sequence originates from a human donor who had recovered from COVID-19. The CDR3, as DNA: TGCAGTGCTAGAGATAGGCGGACCGGGGAGCTGTTTTTT. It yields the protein CSARDRRTGELFF.